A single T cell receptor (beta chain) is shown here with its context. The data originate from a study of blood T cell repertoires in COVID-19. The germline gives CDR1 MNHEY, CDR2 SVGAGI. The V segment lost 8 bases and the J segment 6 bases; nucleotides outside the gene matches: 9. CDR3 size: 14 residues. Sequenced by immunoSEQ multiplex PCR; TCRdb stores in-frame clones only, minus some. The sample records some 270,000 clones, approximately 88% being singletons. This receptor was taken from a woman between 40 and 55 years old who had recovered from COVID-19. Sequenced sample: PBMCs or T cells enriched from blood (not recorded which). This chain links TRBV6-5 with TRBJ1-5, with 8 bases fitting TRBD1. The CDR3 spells CASRTGSPAQPQHF. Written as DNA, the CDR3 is TGTGCCAGCCGGACAGGGTCCCCGGCTCAGCCCCAGCATTTT.